These 6 T cell receptor beta chains share one sample of origin, sequenced in a study of blood T cell repertoires in COVID-19. Sequencing was performed with immunoSEQ multiplex PCR; in TCRdb, only in-frame clones are kept and a portion is missing. Seen here are roughly 300,000 clones, approximately 82% observed once, and the top ten hold 1% to 1.5%. Sequencing was carried out using peripheral blood. These TCRs come from a woman between 45 and 65 years old with acute or convalescent COVID-19.

Ten or more counts support this clone. The chain uses TRBV5-6 and TRBJ2-3; 9 positions agree with TRBD2. The CDR3 spans 14 residues. After removal of 5 bases from V and 4 bases from J, the junction contained 5 bases not matched to a gene. Per the germline V gene, CDR1 is SGHDT and CDR2 is YYEEEE. CDR3 nucleotides: TGTGCCAGCAGTCATGTAGCGGGGGCAGATACGCAGTATTTT. Translated: CASSHVAGADTQYF.

This rearrangement joins TRBV19 to TRBJ2-7; the match to TRBD1 covers 7 bases. CDR1 and CDR2 from the germline V gene are LNHDA and SQIVND (reference sequence). Germline trimming cut 2 bases from V and 3 bases from J; bases unmatched to any gene: 7. This CDR3 has 15 residues. Here the CDR3 reads CASSINRGVFYEQYF. CDR3 coding DNA: TGTGCCAGTAGTATAAACAGGGGAGTGTTCTACGAGCAGTACTTC.

This chain joins TRBV3-1 (or the pseudogene TRBV3-2) and TRBJ1-2, with TRBD1 as a possible D gene (5 bases). This CDR3 comprises 15 residues. CDR1 and CDR2 from the germline V gene are LGHDT and YNNKEL (reference sequence). V dropped 4 bases and J dropped 6 bases, with 18 bases sitting between them. The CDR3 DNA sequence: TGTGCCAGCAGCCGGCGGGACTTGGGGGATCATGGCTACACCTTC. This sequence encodes CASSRRDLGDHGYTF.

The rearrangement uses TRBV29-1 and TRBJ1-2; no clear D. Germline CDR1 is SQVTM and CDR2 is ANQGSEA. This CDR3 spans 12 amino acids. Deletions cut 3 bases from V and 1 base from J, with 6 bases between. CDR3 in DNA: TGCAGCGTTGACCGGGATAACTATGGCTACACCTTC. Translating gives CSVDRDNYGYTF.

This rearrangement joins TRBV5-6 to TRBJ1-4; D gene ambiguous. CDR1 is SGHDT and CDR2 is YYEEEE in the germline V gene. The CDR3 sequence is 14 residues long. Trimming cost V 4 bases and J 3 bases, with 10 bases left between them. The CDR3 DNA is TGTGCCAGCAGCCCGGGTCCTTCTAATGAAAAACTGTTTTTT. Translation gives CASSPGPSNEKLFF.

This chain uses TRBV27 with TRBJ2-3, with D maybe TRBD1 (5 bases). Trimming stripped 5 bases from V and 0 bases from J, with 12 bases between. Germline CDR1 is MNHEY and CDR2 is SMNVEV (reference sequence). This CDR3 is built from 15 residues. The CDR3 bases are TGTGCCAGCAGTCCGCGACAGCTTAGCACAGATACGCAGTATTTT. Its protein is CASSPRQLSTDTQYF.